One and the same sample provided the 22 T cell receptor beta chains below, sequenced in a study of shared T cell receptors in the human thymus. TCRdb's copy holds only in-frame clones and misses some; the assay was immunoSEQ multiplex PCR. The sample holds about 660,000 clones, around nine tenths seen once. These data also formed part of another study, on human thymus T cells.

Material: thymocytes. The origin of the receptors is a boy younger than two with a congenital heart defect.

The chain has TRBV10-3 and TRBJ2-1; 9 positions match TRBD1. This CDR3 is built from 13 residues. V dropped 4 bases and J dropped 12; count of bases not matched to a gene: 7. From germline, CDR1 is ENHRY and CDR2 SYGVKD. CDR3 sequence: CAISGDRAQGQFF. CDR3 in DNA: TGTGCCATCAGTGGGGACAGGGCACAGGGGCAGTTCTTC.

This chain joins TRBV28 and TRBJ2-1; 14 bases agree with TRBD2. This CDR3 spans 17 amino acids. V shed 6 bases and J 8 bases; nucleotides not matched to a gene: 12. Germline assignment: CDR1 MDHEN and CDR2 SYDVKM. The CDR3 DNA is TGTGCCAGCAGCCCACCGGGACTAGCGGGAGTAGGGGATGAGCAGTTCTTC. Encoded protein: CASSPPGLAGVGDEQFF.

The chain is built from TRBV5-1 and TRBJ1-3, with D perhaps matching TRBD1 (6 bases). The CDR3 sequence is 15 residues long. CDR1 and CDR2 (germline): SGHRS, YFSETQ. With 4 bases removed from V and 0 bases from J, the gap between germline ends came to 11 bases. DNA of the CDR3: TGCGCCAGCAGCCGAAGCAGGGGCTCTGGAAACACCATATATTTT. Translating gives CASSRSRGSGNTIYF.

The chain employs TRBV7-2 and TRBJ2-5, with TRBD2 matching over 12 bases. There are 18 residues in the CDR3. CDR1 is SGHTA, CDR2 FQGNSA, per germline. With V trimmed by 5 bases and J by 5 bases, 15 bases remained unmatched. The CDR3 protein is CASSPGQGLAGRAETQYF. The CDR3 DNA reads TGTGCCAGCAGCCCGGGACAGGGACTAGCGGGTCGGGCGGAGACCCAGTACTTC.

In this sample, this clone turned up a few times. The chain couples TRBV15 to TRBJ1-2, with TRBD1 matching over 8 bases. Looked up from germline, CDR1 is LNHNV and CDR2 is YYDKDF (reference sequence). The length of the CDR3 is 16 residues. Losses at the gene ends were 3 bases for V and 0 bases for J; bases not matched to a gene: 6. CDR3 nucleotide sequence: TGTGCCACCAGCAGCTGGACAGGGATGGCTAACTATGGCTACACCTTC. This translates into CATSSWTGMANYGYTF.

The gene calls are TRBV7-6 and TRBJ2-7; TRBD1 matches at 10 bases. The CDR3 runs to 16 residues. Germline V lookup: CDR1 SGHVS, CDR2 FNYEAQ. V shed 1 base, J shed 4 bases, and the junction held 7 bases outside the gene matches. CDR3 region: CASSLGGQGINYEQYF. The CDR3 DNA follows: TGTGCCAGCAGCTTAGGGGGACAGGGGATTAATTACGAGCAGTACTTC. The variable domain in full, with the rest retrieved from reference TRBV7-6 and TRBJ2-7, is GAGVSQSPRYKVTKRGQDVALRCDPISGHVSLYWYRQALGQGPEFLTYFNYEAQQDKSGLPNDRFSAERPEGSISTLTIQRTEQRDSAMYRCASSLGGQGINYEQYFGPGTRLTVT.

V is TRBV10-3 and J is TRBJ2-6, with D unresolved. The V gene's germline CDR1 is ENHRY and CDR2 SYGVKD. V was clipped by 7 bases and J by 4 bases, with 17 bases between them. The CDR3 consists of 16 residues. The chain's CDR3 is CAITAAPSRGANVLTF. CDR3 coding DNA: TGTGCCATCACTGCGGCCCCCTCGAGGGGGGCCAACGTCCTGACTTTC.

V usage is TRBV28 and J usage is TRBJ1-1; D might be TRBD1 (5 bases). The CDR3 has 14 amino acids. Germline V gene data show CDR1 as MDHEN and CDR2 as SYDVKM. V was shortened by 5 bases and J by 3 bases, with 13 bases between the two germline ends. The CDR3 here is CASSHQGIDTEAFF. The CDR3 nucleotides read TGTGCCAGCAGTCACCAGGGAATCGACACTGAAGCTTTCTTT.

A single count supports this clone. The chain carries TRBV5-4 and TRBJ2-5; possible D gene TRBD2, 5 bases. The germline V gene has CDR1 SGHNT and CDR2 YYREEE (reference sequence). CDR3 length equals 16 residues. V was cut by 0 bases and J by 4 bases, with 16 bases left in between. CDR3 in amino acids: CASSLGRKWERETQYF. The CDR3 bases are TGTGCCAGCAGCTTGGGAAGGAAGTGGGAGAGAGAGACCCAGTACTTC.

The V gene is TRBV6-1, the J gene TRBJ2-1; a possible D gene is TRBD2 (6 bases). CDR1 and CDR2 from the germline V gene are MNHNS and SASEGT. The V gene lost 5 bases and the J gene lost 13 bases, with 15 bases spanning the gap. CDR3 length equals 12 residues. CDR3 in DNA: TGTGCCAGCAGTTATGGGCGGGACCTACAGTTCTTC. It yields the protein CASSYGRDLQFF.

This rearrangement joins TRBV29-1 to TRBJ2-7; 7 bases align to TRBD2. The J call may be in error: the DNA end matches TRBJ2-1 better. This CDR3 is 12 amino acids long. Germline V gene data show CDR1 as SQVTM and CDR2 as ANQGSEA. The CDR3 loop reads CSVERAGNEQFF. CDR3 nucleotides: TGCAGCGTTGAAAGAGCGGGAAATGAGCAGTTCTTC.

V usage is TRBV11-2 and J usage is TRBJ2-2, with TRBD2 identical over 13 bases. J lost 0 bases, V lost 5 bases, and 9 bases had no gene match. The CDR3 contains 19 residues. In germline, CDR1 is SGHAT, CDR2 FQNNGV. CDR3 sequence reads: CASSLRTSGSDPNTGELFF. The DNA for the CDR3 is TGTGCCAGCAGCCTACGGACTAGCGGGAGCGATCCGAACACCGGGGAGCTGTTTTTT.

The gene calls are TRBV15 and TRBJ2-1, with 7 bases matching TRBD2. The V and J ends lost 8 bases and 3 bases, in that order; junction bases with no gene match: 4. The CDR3 spans 13 residues. Germline loops: CDR1 LNHNV, CDR2 YYDKDF (reference sequence). The CDR3 bases are TGTGCCACCCCCCTAGCGGACTACAATGAGCAGTTCTTC. This translates into CATPLADYNEQFF.

The rearrangement joins TRBV27 to TRBJ1-4; D call uncertain. Trimming took 2 bases from V and 7 from J, leaving 11 bases between them. CDR3 length equals 14 residues. The germline CDR1 and CDR2 sequences are MNHEY and SMNVEV (reference sequence). CDR3 loop: CASSLRDWGEKLFF. The CDR3 nucleotides read TGTGCCAGCAGTTTACGGGATTGGGGTGAAAAACTGTTTTTT.

This rearrangement joins TRBV27 to TRBJ2-5, with a tentative D call TRBD1 (5 bases). This CDR3 comprises 15 residues. Per germline, CDR1 MNHEY and CDR2 SMNVEV (reference sequence). V gave up 0 bases and J gave up 5 bases, with 13 bases separating them. CDR3 region: CASSLSGRAWETQYF. The CDR3 DNA sequence: TGTGCCAGCAGTTTATCTGGCAGGGCATGGGAGACCCAGTACTTC.

The chain uses TRBV5-4 and TRBJ1-2, with a possible D match to TRBD1 (5 bases). V was shortened by 4 bases and J by 4 bases, with 17 bases between the two germline ends. CDR1 is SGHNT and CDR2 is YYREEE in the germline V gene (reference sequence). The CDR3 is 15 residues long. Here the CDR3 reads CASSTAGGVSYGYTF. DNA for the CDR3: TGTGCCAGCAGCACCGCTGGAGGGGTGAGCTATGGCTACACCTTC.

This clone was observed a single time. The rearrangement links TRBV10-3 to TRBJ2-1; D gene ambiguous. This CDR3 is 12 amino acids long. The V gene lost 10 bases and the J gene lost 7 bases, with 14 bases spanning the gap. Looked up from germline, CDR1 is ENHRY and CDR2 is SYGVKD. The DNA for the CDR3 is TGTGCCACTAATACTCACCATAATGAGCAGTTCTTC. Amino acid sequence: CATNTHHNEQFF.

This chain uses TRBV7-6 with TRBJ2-5; TRBD1 matches 11 bases. Germline CDR1 reads SGHVS; CDR2 reads FNYEAQ. The CDR3 has 16 amino acids. J was trimmed by 6 bases and V by 5 bases; bases with no gene match: 11. CDR3 region: CASSPTGTGGPKTQYF. CDR3 DNA sequence: TGTGCCAGCAGCCCGACCGGGACAGGGGGACCAAAGACCCAGTACTTC.

The genes are TRBV10-3 and TRBJ2-3; possible D gene TRBD1, 6 bases. The CDR3 totals 13 residues. Trimming left V 11 bases short and J 2 bases short, with 14 bases between. In germline, CDR1 is ENHRY, CDR2 SYGVKD. In nucleotides, the CDR3 is TGTGCCTCGTCCGGACAGTTCACAGATACGCAGTATTTT. Translating it yields CASSGQFTDTQYF.

The gene calls are TRBV9 and TRBJ2-1; 12 bases map to TRBD2. This CDR3 region has 15 residues. V lost 0 bases and J lost 7; bases outside the gene matches: 2. Germline V gene data show CDR1 as SGDLS and CDR2 as YYNGEE. The CDR3 bases are TGTGCCAGCAGCGTAGGGGGACTAGCGGGTAATGAGCAGTTCTTC. Its translation is CASSVGGLAGNEQFF.

CDR3 DNA sequence: TGTGCCAGCAGTGCGGACAGGTCCTACGAGCAGTACTTC. Translating gives CASSADRSYEQYF. The chain employs TRBV28 and TRBJ2-5, with TRBD1 matching over 7 bases. The DNA end favors TRBJ2-7, so the J call may be wrong. Germline CDR1 MDHEN, CDR2 SYDVKM. CDR3 size: 13 residues.

The rearrangement uses TRBV6-6 and TRBJ2-5; 8 bases are shared with TRBD2. The CDR3 consists of 16 residues. Germline V gene data show CDR1 as MNHNY and CDR2 as SVGAGI (reference sequence). With V trimmed by 4 bases and J by 3 bases, 10 bases remained unmatched. The CDR3 DNA is TGTGCCAGCAGTTTTACGTTCGAGACTAGCGAAGAGACCCAGTACTTC. It yields the protein CASSFTFETSEETQYF.